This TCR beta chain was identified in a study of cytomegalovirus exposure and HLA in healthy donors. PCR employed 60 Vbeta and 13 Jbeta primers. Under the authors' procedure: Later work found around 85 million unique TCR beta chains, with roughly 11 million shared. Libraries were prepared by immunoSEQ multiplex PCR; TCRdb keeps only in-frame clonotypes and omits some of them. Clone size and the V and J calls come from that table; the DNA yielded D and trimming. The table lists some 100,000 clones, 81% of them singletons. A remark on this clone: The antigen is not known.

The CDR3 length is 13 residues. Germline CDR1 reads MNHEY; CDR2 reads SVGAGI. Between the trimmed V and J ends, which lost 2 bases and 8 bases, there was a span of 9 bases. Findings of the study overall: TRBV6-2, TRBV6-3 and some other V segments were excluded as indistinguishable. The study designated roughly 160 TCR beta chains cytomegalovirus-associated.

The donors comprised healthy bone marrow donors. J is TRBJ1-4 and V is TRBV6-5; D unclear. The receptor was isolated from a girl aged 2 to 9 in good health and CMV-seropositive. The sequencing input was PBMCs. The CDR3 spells CASSYRGWEKLFF. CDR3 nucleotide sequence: TGTGCCAGCAGTTACCGAGGTTGGGAAAAACTGTTTTTT.